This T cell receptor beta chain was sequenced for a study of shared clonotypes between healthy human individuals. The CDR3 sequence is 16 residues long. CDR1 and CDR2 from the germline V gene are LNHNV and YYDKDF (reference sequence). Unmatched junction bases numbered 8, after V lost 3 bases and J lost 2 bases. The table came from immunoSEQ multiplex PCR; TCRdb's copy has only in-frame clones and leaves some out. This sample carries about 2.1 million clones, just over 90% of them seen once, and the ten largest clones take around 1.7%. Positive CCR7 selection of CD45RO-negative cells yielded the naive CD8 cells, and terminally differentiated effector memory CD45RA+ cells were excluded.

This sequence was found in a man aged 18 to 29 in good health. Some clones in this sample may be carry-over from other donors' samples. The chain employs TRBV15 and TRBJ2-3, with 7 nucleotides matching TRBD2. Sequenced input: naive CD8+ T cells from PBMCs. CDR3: CATSSGIAGYTDTQYF. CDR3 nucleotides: TGTGCCACCAGCAGTGGAATAGCGGGCTACACAGATACGCAGTATTTT.